These 7 T cell receptor beta chains came from one sample sequenced in a study of cytotoxic CD8 clonotypes in ibrutinib-treated CLL. Method: immunoSEQ multiplex PCR; TCRdb's copy keeps in-frame clones and lacks some. The sample contains more than 140,000 clones, approximately 77% of which appear only once. Sample: PBMCs, taken after 12 months of ibrutinib treatment. These receptors all come from a human donor with chronic lymphocytic leukemia.

The chain couples TRBV6-1 to TRBJ1-3, with D unresolved. The CDR3 loop spans 10 amino acids. The V gene lost 7 bases and the J gene lost 6 bases, with 4 bases spanning the gap. Germline CDR1 is MNHNS and CDR2 is SASEGT. The CDR3 loop is CASMENTIYF. CDR3 nucleotides: TGTGCCAGCATGGAAAACACCATATATTTT.

The chain employs TRBV7-9 and TRBJ2-7, with D possibly matching TRBD2 (6 bases). CDR1 is SEHNR, CDR2 FQNEAQ, per germline (reference sequence). V lost 5 bases and J lost 5, with 13 bases in between. CDR3 size: 13 residues. CDR3 sequence reads: CASSLRGTDEQYF. The CDR3 bases are TGTGCCAGCAGCCTTCGGGGGACCGACGAGCAGTACTTC.

This chain links TRBV6-5 with TRBJ1-2, with 7 bases that match TRBD1. Per germline, CDR1 MNHEY and CDR2 SVGAGI. The V gene end was trimmed by 5 bases and the J gene end by 3 bases; junction bases not matched to a gene: 6. This CDR3 region has 14 residues. In DNA, the CDR3 is TGTGCCAGCAGTCACGACAGGGTTTACTATGGCTACACCTTC. Its protein is CASSHDRVYYGYTF.

This chain uses TRBV27 with TRBJ1-2; D may be TRBD1 (5 bases). Germline V CDR1 and CDR2: MNHEY, SMNVEV (reference sequence). The CDR3 runs 14 residues. V lost 0 bases and J 3 bases, leaving 8 bases between the germline ends. The CDR3 sequence: CASSLSGRDYGYTF. Here the CDR3 DNA reads TGTGCCAGCAGTTTATCGGGCAGGGACTATGGCTACACCTTC.

The chain employs TRBV19 and TRBJ1-2; 7 positions match TRBD1. After removal of 7 bases from V and 5 bases from J, the junction contained 10 bases not matched to a gene. The CDR3 spans 14 residues. The V gene's germline CDR1 is LNHDA and CDR2 SQIVND (reference sequence). For the CDR3, the DNA is TGTGCCAGTAACCCCAGGGGGTTTTGGTATGGCTACACCTTC. Translated: CASNPRGFWYGYTF.

This clone was counted only a few times. This rearrangement joins TRBV28 to TRBJ1-4; D is perhaps TRBD1 (5 bases). CDR1 and CDR2 from the germline V gene are MDHEN and SYDVKM. The CDR3 runs 13 residues. Deletions cut 5 bases from V and 8 bases from J, with 12 bases between. The CDR3 DNA sequence: TGTGCCAGCAGTGGGGAGTGGGGGGAAAAACTGTTTTTT. This translates into CASSGEWGEKLFF.

This clone was picked up one time. The chain has TRBV30 and TRBJ2-7; no definite D call. This CDR3 region has 12 residues. Between the trimmed V and J ends, which lost 0 bases and 5 bases, there was a span of 8 bases. CDR1 is GTSNPN, CDR2 SVGIG, per germline (reference sequence). CDR3 sequence (DNA): TGTGCCTGGAGTGTAATGTTGGACGAGCAGTACTTC. Its translation: CAWSVMLDEQYF.